This is a list of T cell receptor beta chains from one sample in a study of CD8 T cells in ankylosing spondylitis. MiXCR, run by TCRdb on the 5' RACE reads, gives a single entry per CDR3 protein. The sample gives some 130,000 distinct CDR3 sequences, 7% to 10% of which show up once; 2.5% to 3.5% is in the top ten. Sequencing input: blood, either unsorted or a sorted T cell fraction (not recorded which). The receptors shown here come from a male donor with ankylosing spondylitis or in good health (not recorded which). The CDR3 runs from the conserved cysteine through the conserved F or W. The order of the fields is V gene, J gene, CDR3 protein.

V gene: TRBV6-5
J gene: TRBJ1-6
CDR3 protein: CASSYRARPSSYNSPLHF

V gene: TRBV12-3/TRBV12-4
J gene: TRBJ1-2
CDR3 protein: CASRVSSGGYTF

V gene: TRBV7-2
J gene: TRBJ2-1
CDR3 protein: CASSLAQGIAEANYNEQFF

V gene: TRBV20-1
J gene: TRBJ2-3
CDR3 protein: CSAPDPKERTDTQYF

V gene: TRBV30
J gene: TRBJ1-2
CDR3 protein: CAWSRSGVGGYTF

V gene: TRBV29-1
J gene: TRBJ2-1
CDR3 protein: CTTRAGDYNEQFF

V gene: TRBV6-5
J gene: TRBJ2-1
CDR3 protein: CASSYSTTSGRNEQFF

V gene: TRBV20-1
J gene: TRBJ2-7
CDR3 protein: CSAPRASSGAYEQYF

V gene: TRBV6-2/TRBV6-3
J gene: TRBJ2-2
CDR3 protein: CASRKTGELFF

V gene: TRBV19
J gene: TRBJ1-5
CDR3 protein: CASSKRDTQSNQPQHF

V gene: TRBV7-8
J gene: TRBJ2-1
CDR3 protein: CASSQDFSGGQFF

V gene: TRBV6-2/TRBV6-3
J gene: TRBJ2-7
CDR3 protein: CATISGRVSYEQYF

V gene: TRBV4-2
J gene: TRBJ2-7
CDR3 protein: CASSQERLASFHEQYF

V gene: TRBV9
J gene: TRBJ2-3
CDR3 protein: CASSVDGRRTDTQYF

V gene: TRBV20-1
J gene: TRBJ1-6
CDR3 protein: CGSRRGGSPLHF

V gene: TRBV5-5
J gene: TRBJ2-1
CDR3 protein: CASSSKTGLNEQFF

V gene: TRBV7-7
J gene: TRBJ2-5
CDR3 protein: CASSSTRVETQYF

V gene: TRBV5-1
J gene: TRBJ2-1
CDR3 protein: CASSEGAATDEQFF

V gene: TRBV20-1
J gene: TRBJ2-1
CDR3 protein: CSALTSGLINEQFF

V gene: TRBV20-1
J gene: TRBJ1-3
CDR3 protein: CSALPGQGRNTIYF

V gene: TRBV7-2
J gene: TRBJ2-7
CDR3 protein: CASSGDDYEQYF

V gene: TRBV12-3/TRBV12-4
J gene: TRBJ2-1
CDR3 protein: CASTQRGGVGYNEQFF

V gene: TRBV5-1
J gene: TRBJ2-7
CDR3 protein: CASSLVGGSSYEQYF

V gene: TRBV7-9
J gene: TRBJ2-7
CDR3 protein: CASLVWPSYEQYF

V gene: TRBV29-1
J gene: TRBJ2-5
CDR3 protein: CSATDRAETQYF

V gene: TRBV5-1
J gene: TRBJ2-2
CDR3 protein: CASNQGGTGELFF

V gene: TRBV4-1
J gene: TRBJ2-7
CDR3 protein: CASSQEWDGRTYEQYF

V gene: TRBV20-1
J gene: TRBJ2-1
CDR3 protein: CSASPFTPNEQFF

V gene: TRBV12-3/TRBV12-4
J gene: TRBJ2-7
CDR3 protein: CASSLLPGGAYEQYF

V gene: TRBV29-1
J gene: TRBJ2-7
CDR3 protein: CSVVGSGRRYEQYF

V gene: TRBV7-2
J gene: TRBJ2-2
CDR3 protein: CASSLVRGLAGGELFF

V gene: TRBV12-3/TRBV12-4
J gene: TRBJ2-2
CDR3 protein: CASSLPAGVSAGELFF

V gene: TRBV20-1
J gene: TRBJ1-3
CDR3 protein: CSARDGLSAGGNTMYF

V gene: TRBV20-1
J gene: TRBJ2-1
CDR3 protein: CSAKAGGREQFF

V gene: TRBV20-1
J gene: TRBJ1-5
CDR3 protein: CSATAAGGFYQPQHF

V gene: TRBV7-2
J gene: TRBJ2-3
CDR3 protein: CASSINRADTQYF

V gene: TRBV29-1
J gene: TRBJ2-7
CDR3 protein: CSVGLDLEQYF

V gene: TRBV12-3/TRBV12-4
J gene: TRBJ2-7
CDR3 protein: CASSPGTGGNDEQYF

V gene: TRBV20-1
J gene: TRBJ2-1
CDR3 protein: CSARDQGSIGGSAYNEQFF

V gene: TRBV20-1
J gene: TRBJ2-1
CDR3 protein: CSAFRTSAISYNEQFF

V gene: TRBV20-1
J gene: TRBJ1-1
CDR3 protein: CSARDGSPTGNTEAFF

V gene: TRBV7-2
J gene: TRBJ2-3
CDR3 protein: CASSLRRQGADTQYF

V gene: TRBV27
J gene: TRBJ2-4
CDR3 protein: CASSFLKTGALAKNIQYF

V gene: TRBV7-2
J gene: TRBJ2-5
CDR3 protein: CASSEGLAVLTQYF

V gene: TRBV29-1
J gene: TRBJ2-7
CDR3 protein: CSVHRGYEQYF

V gene: TRBV4-1
J gene: TRBJ2-2
CDR3 protein: CASSQGSFAGELFF

V gene: TRBV11-3
J gene: TRBJ2-3
CDR3 protein: CASSQGLAGGPDTQYF

V gene: TRBV5-1
J gene: TRBJ2-6
CDR3 protein: CASSLISSGANVLTF

V gene: TRBV7-6
J gene: TRBJ2-3
CDR3 protein: CASSMGDSTDTQYF

V gene: TRBV7-2
J gene: TRBJ2-7
CDR3 protein: CASSLEGTGVLYF

V gene: TRBV3-1
J gene: TRBJ2-2
CDR3 protein: CASSQGLNTGELFF

V gene: TRBV6-1
J gene: TRBJ2-5
CDR3 protein: CASSVTTGPIRETQYF

V gene: TRBV4-3
J gene: TRBJ2-4
CDR3 protein: CASSQESPGQGTNIQYF

V gene: TRBV5-6
J gene: TRBJ2-7
CDR3 protein: CASSGVDHEQYF

V gene: TRBV7-8
J gene: TRBJ2-3
CDR3 protein: CASSSGWLSGTSTDTQYF